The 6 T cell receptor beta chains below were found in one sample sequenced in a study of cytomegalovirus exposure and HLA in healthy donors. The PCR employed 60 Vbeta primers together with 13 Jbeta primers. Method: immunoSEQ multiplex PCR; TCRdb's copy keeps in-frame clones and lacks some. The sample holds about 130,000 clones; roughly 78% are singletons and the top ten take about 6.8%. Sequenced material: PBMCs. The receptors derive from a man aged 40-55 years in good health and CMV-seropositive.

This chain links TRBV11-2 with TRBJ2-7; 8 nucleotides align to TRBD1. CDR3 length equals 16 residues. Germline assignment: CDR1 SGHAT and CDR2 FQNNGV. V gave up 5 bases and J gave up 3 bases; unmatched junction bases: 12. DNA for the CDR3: TGTGCCAGCAGCCACCGGGACAGGCATTTTTACTACGAGCAGTACTTC. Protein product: CASSHRDRHFYYEQYF.

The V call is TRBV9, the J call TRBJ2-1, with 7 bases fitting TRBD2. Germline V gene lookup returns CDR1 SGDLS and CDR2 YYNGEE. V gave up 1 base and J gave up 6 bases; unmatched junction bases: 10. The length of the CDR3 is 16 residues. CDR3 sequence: CASSVRTSGFRNEQFF. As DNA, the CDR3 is TGTGCCAGCAGCGTAAGGACTAGTGGGTTTCGCAATGAGCAGTTCTTC.

CDR3 DNA: TGCGCCAGCAGCTTCCAGACAGGGAACACTGAAGCTTTCTTT. This codes for CASSFQTGNTEAFF. The V gene is TRBV5-1, the J gene TRBJ1-1; D might be TRBD1 (6 bases). Germline V gene sequence: CDR1 SGHRS, CDR2 YFSETQ. V lost 2 bases and J lost 1, with 9 bases in between. The CDR3 runs 14 residues.

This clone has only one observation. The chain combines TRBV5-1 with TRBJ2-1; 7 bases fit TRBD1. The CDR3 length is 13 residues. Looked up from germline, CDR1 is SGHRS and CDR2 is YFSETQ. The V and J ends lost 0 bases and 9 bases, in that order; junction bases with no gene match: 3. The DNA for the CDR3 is TGCGCCAGCAGCTTGGGCCCAGGGGGTGAGCAGTTCTTC. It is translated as CASSLGPGGEQFF. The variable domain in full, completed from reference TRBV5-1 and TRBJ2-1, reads KAGVTQTPRYLIKTRGQQVTLSCSPISGHRSVSWYQQTPGQGLQFLFEYFSETQRNKGNFPGRFSGRQFSNSRSEMNVSTLELGDSALYLCASSLGPGGEQFFGPGTRLTVL.

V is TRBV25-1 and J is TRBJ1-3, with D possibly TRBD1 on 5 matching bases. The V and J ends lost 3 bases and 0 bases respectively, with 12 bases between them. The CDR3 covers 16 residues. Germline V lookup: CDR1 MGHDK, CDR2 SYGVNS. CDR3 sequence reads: CASSDPTASSGNTIYF. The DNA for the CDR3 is TGTGCCAGCAGTGACCCGACAGCGAGCTCTGGAAACACCATATATTTT.

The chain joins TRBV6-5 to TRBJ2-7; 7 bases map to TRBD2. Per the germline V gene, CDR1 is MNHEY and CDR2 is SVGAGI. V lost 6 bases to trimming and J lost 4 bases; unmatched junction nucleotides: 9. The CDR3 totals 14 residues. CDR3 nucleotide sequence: TGTGCCAGCAGACCCCCCGGGGAGGGGTACGAGCAGTACTTC. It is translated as CASRPPGEGYEQYF.